One and the same sample provided the 16 T cell receptor beta chains below, sequenced in a study of blood T cell repertoires in COVID-19. Method: immunoSEQ multiplex PCR; TCRdb's copy keeps in-frame clones and lacks some. The sample records about 200,000 clones, around four fifths being singletons. Sequenced sample: peripheral blood. The receptors derive from a woman older than 75 with COVID-19, enrolled during active disease.

V is TRBV6-4 and J is TRBJ1-1; 8 bases align to TRBD1. This CDR3 contains 13 residues. J lost 5 bases, V lost 5 bases, and 4 bases had no gene match. The germline V gene has CDR1 MRHNA and CDR2 SNTAGT. DNA for the CDR3: TGTGCCAGCAGTTTGGACAGGGAGACTGAAGCTTTCTTT. Translating it yields CASSLDRETEAFF.

The V call is TRBV13, the J call TRBJ1-1, with 8 bases that match TRBD1. J was trimmed by 7 bases and V by 5 bases; bases with no gene match: 9. Germline CDR1 reads PRHDT; CDR2 reads FYEKMQ (reference sequence). There are 14 residues in the CDR3. In DNA form, the CDR3 reads TGTGCCAGCAGCCCTCGGACAGGGCTCGGTGAAGCTTTCTTT. Residues: CASSPRTGLGEAFF.

This sequence joins TRBV20-1 and TRBJ2-3, with 8 positions matching TRBD2. CDR1 is DFQATT and CDR2 is SNEGSKA in the germline V gene (reference sequence). The junction had 7 bases not matched to a gene; V was cut back by 3 bases and J by 2 bases. The CDR3 runs to 15 residues. CDR3 loop: CSASTGGRTTDTQYF. CDR3 in DNA: TGCAGTGCTAGTACGGGAGGGAGGACCACAGATACGCAGTATTTT.

This sequence joins TRBV15 and TRBJ2-3; 9 nucleotides align to TRBD2. J gave up 1 base and V 1 base, and 6 bases lay outside the gene matches. Looked up from germline, CDR1 is LNHNV and CDR2 is YYDKDF (reference sequence). The CDR3 length is 17 residues. CDR3 region: CATSRARLADRTDTQYF. The CDR3 DNA sequence: TGTGCCACCAGCAGAGCTAGACTAGCGGATCGCACAGATACGCAGTATTTT.

V is TRBV5-8 and J is TRBJ1-2, with 7 bases fitting TRBD1. Per the germline V gene, CDR1 is SGHTS and CDR2 is YDEGEE. CDR3 length equals 14 residues. J gave up 4 bases and V 0 bases, and 3 bases lay outside the gene matches. Here the CDR3 reads CASSLGQGGYGYTF. CDR3 nucleotide sequence: TGTGCCAGCAGCTTGGGGCAGGGGGGCTATGGCTACACCTTC. Full variable domain (missing parts from reference TRBV5-8 and TRBJ1-2): EAGVTQSPTHLIKTRGQQATLRCSPISGHTSVYWYQQALGLGLQFLLWYDEGEERNRGNFPPRFSGRQFPNYSSELNVNALELEDSALYLCASSLGQGGYGYTFGSGTRLTVV.

V gene TRBV18 combines with J gene TRBJ1-1, with D uncertain. The V end was cut by 0 bases, the J end by 1 base, with 12 bases between. The V gene's germline CDR1 is KGHSH and CDR2 LQKENI. The CDR3 runs 16 residues. In nucleotides, the CDR3 is TGTGCCAGCTCACCACCACCCGCGGTCCAGAACACTGAAGCTTTCTTT. This gives the protein CASSPPPAVQNTEAFF.

This chain uses TRBV10-1 with TRBJ1-1; D not certain. Germline lookup yields CDR1 WNHNN and CDR2 SYGVQD (reference sequence). V was pared by 3 bases and J by 2 bases, with 10 bases between. The CDR3 totals 14 residues. The CDR3 region is CASSDNGRNTEAFF. CDR3 sequence (DNA): TGCGCCAGCAGTGATAATGGCCGTAACACTGAAGCTTTCTTT.

This rearrangement joins TRBV19 to TRBJ2-6; 7 nucleotides line up with TRBD1. CDR1 and CDR2 from the germline V gene are LNHDA and SQIVND (reference sequence). Trimming took 4 bases from V and 0 from J; bases not matched to a gene: 6. CDR3 size: 17 residues. The CDR3 reads CASSRQGTFSGANVLTF. CDR3 nucleotides: TGTGCCAGTAGTAGACAGGGCACCTTCTCTGGGGCCAACGTCCTGACTTTC.

J is TRBJ2-5 and V is TRBV18; the D gene is possibly TRBD1 (5 bases). Between the trimmed V and J ends, which lost 6 bases and 2 bases, there was a span of 16 bases. Germline CDR1 KGHSH, CDR2 LQKENI. The length of the CDR3 is 15 residues. CDR3 sequence reads: CASSGSRVPQETQYF. CDR3 bases: TGTGCCAGCTCGGGGTCCAGGGTCCCACAAGAGACCCAGTACTTC.

Only one count was recorded for this clone. The CDR3 reads CASSQDQGLGGNTIYF. CDR3 nucleotide sequence: TGCGCCAGCAGCCAAGATCAGGGCCTAGGGGGAAACACCATATATTTT. The chain joins TRBV4-1 to TRBJ1-3, with TRBD1 as a possible D gene (5 bases). In germline, CDR1 is MGHRA, CDR2 YSYEKL. With 0 bases removed from V and 4 bases from J, the gap between germline ends came to 13 bases. The CDR3 contains 16 residues.

The rearrangement links TRBV5-1 to TRBJ1-4; no firm D call. From germline, CDR1 is SGHRS and CDR2 YFSETQ. V shed 0 bases and J shed 3 bases, with 3 bases lying between them. This CDR3 region has 13 residues. The DNA for the CDR3 is TGCGCCAGCAGCTTGGCTTCTAATGAAAAACTGTTTTTT. Its protein product is CASSLASNEKLFF.

The rearrangement links TRBV28 to TRBJ2-7; the D gene is possibly TRBD1 (5 bases). V was pared by 6 bases and J by 2 bases, with 17 bases between. The CDR3 is 15 amino acids. Germline V gene data show CDR1 as MDHEN and CDR2 as SYDVKM. CDR3 region: CASSLPSLGAYEQYF. DNA of the CDR3: TGTGCCAGCAGCCTGCCCTCTTTAGGGGCCTACGAGCAGTACTTC.

The V call is TRBV7-2, the J call TRBJ2-7; weak D call: TRBD1 (6 bases). The CDR3 covers 14 residues. Germline values: CDR1 SGHTA, CDR2 FQGNSA. V was shortened by 5 bases and J by 0 bases, with 11 bases between the two germline ends. For the CDR3, the DNA is TGTGCCAGCAGCCAGGGACACAGCTCCTACGAGCAGTACTTC. As protein: CASSQGHSSYEQYF.

The chain combines TRBV18 with TRBJ1-2, with 7 bases matching TRBD1. Germline V lookup: CDR1 KGHSH, CDR2 LQKENI. Trimming at V came to 3 bases and at J to 0 bases, leaving 7 bases not matched to a gene. The CDR3 contains 16 residues. The CDR3 DNA reads TGTGCCAGCTCACCCTCCGGACAGGCCCCTAACTATGGCTACACCTTC. Translation: CASSPSGQAPNYGYTF.

Concerning this clone: One end of the junction varies from germline; a read error may be responsible. This chain links TRBV7-7 with TRBJ2-3; 7 bases are a match to TRBD1. The CDR3 is 15 amino acids. Germline V gives CDR1 SSHAT, CDR2 FNYEAQ (reference sequence). For the CDR3, the DNA is TGTGCTAGCAGTTTAGACAGGGTGTCCACAGATACGCAGTATTTT. Its translation: CASSLDRVSTDTQYF.

The rearrangement uses TRBV5-8 and TRBJ1-5; 8 positions match TRBD1. The V gene's germline CDR1 is SGHTS and CDR2 YDEGEE. Germline trimming cut 5 bases from V and 3 bases from J; bases unmatched to any gene: 4. This CDR3 contains 14 residues. The CDR3 spells CASSKDRANQPQHF. DNA of the CDR3: TGTGCCAGCAGTAAGGACAGGGCCAATCAGCCCCAGCATTTT.